This T cell receptor beta chain came from a study of cytomegalovirus exposure and HLA in healthy donors. In the study overall: Within an early data release were about 85 million unique TCRs drawn from HLA-typed donors. Whole-study findings and limits: Presence/absence analyses took donor sequencing depth as roughly uniform. TCR beta V segments were, for the most part, productive about 90% or about 30% of the time in an earlier analysis. TCR beta chains numbering more than 150 were designated cytomegalovirus-associated.

A note on this clone: The antigen remains unidentified.

Germline trimming cut 4 bases from V and 8 bases from J; bases unmatched to any gene: 12. The germline gives CDR1 SGHTA, CDR2 FQGNSA. This CDR3 is built from 16 residues. The PCR had 60 Vbeta and 13 Jbeta primers. The data were produced by immunoSEQ multiplex PCR, yet TCRdb's version contains in-frame clones alone and is incomplete. The table lists about 43,000 clones, 60% to 80% of them singletons. Sequenced material: PBMCs. The receptor comes from a young man in good health and CMV-seronegative. This rearrangement joins TRBV7-2 to TRBJ2-1, with 9 bases fitting TRBD2. The CDR3: CASSYQAGGANYEQFF. The CDR3 nucleotides are TGTGCCAGCAGCTATCAAGCGGGAGGTGCTAATTATGAGCAGTTCTTC.